The rows below give T cell receptor beta chains drawn from one sample of a study of T cells after yellow fever vaccination. Via MiXCR, TCRdb re-called the 5' RACE reads, giving one row per CDR3 protein. The sample lists approximately 140,000 distinct CDR3 sequences, roughly 8% occurring once. Sequencing used CD4+ T cells sorted from PBMCs, obtained 5 days after the yellow fever booster vaccination. These receptors all come from a man aged 30 to 45 who received the YFV17D yellow fever vaccine. Each CDR3 is given with its conserved first and last residue. D genes are given only for firm matches. Not every row has a clone size; where given, it reads once, few, many or a size class.

>TRBV7-9|TRBJ2-4|-|TRBD1
CASNGQGATKNIQYF
TGTGCCAGCAACGGACAGGGGGCGACCAAAAACATTCAGTACTTC
>TRBV20-1|TRBJ1-6|many|-
CSARMTELNSPLHF
TGCAGTGCTAGAATGACAGAGCTGAATTCACCCCTCCACTTT
>TRBV12-3/TRBV12-4|TRBJ2-1|many|TRBD2
CASSRWASGLYNEQFF
TGTGCCAGCAGCCGGTGGGCTAGCGGGCTTTACAATGAGCAGTTCTTC
>TRBV11-3|TRBJ2-1|many|-
CASSARRGSYNEQFF
TGTGCCAGCAGCGCCCGGAGGGGGTCGTACAATGAGCAGTTCTTC
>TRBV20-1|TRBJ2-3|many|TRBD2
CSAKLAGAPDTQYF
TGCAGTGCCAAACTAGCGGGAGCTCCAGATACGCAGTATTTT
>TRBV7-6|TRBJ2-5|many|TRBD2
CASSGRAETQYF
TGTGCCAGCAGCGGGAGGGCGGAGACCCAGTACTTC
>TRBV11-3|TRBJ2-1|many|TRBD2
CASSLDTSGIEQFF
TGTGCCAGCAGCTTAGATACTAGCGGGATTGAGCAGTTCTTC
>TRBV6-7|TRBJ2-1|many|-
CASSSGGEQFF
TGTGCCAGCAGTTCCGGTGGAGAGCAGTTCTTC
>TRBV5-1|TRBJ2-7|many|TRBD1
CASSLGQDYEQYF
TGCGCCAGCAGCCTAGGACAGGACTACGAGCAGTACTTC
>TRBV3-1|TRBJ2-7|many|-
CASSPKTGLYEQYF
TGTGCCAGCAGTCCTAAGACAGGACTCTACGAGCAGTACTTC
>TRBV7-2|TRBJ2-3|many|-
CASSPTNRYRPPDTQYF
TGTGCCAGCAGCCCCACGAATCGGTACCGCCCCCCAGATACGCAGTATTTT
>TRBV10-3|TRBJ2-1|many|TRBD2
CASLGLAGNNEQFF
TGTGCCTCCCTAGGACTAGCGGGAAACAATGAGCAGTTCTTC
>TRBV7-2|TRBJ2-1|many|TRBD2
CASSPPPGLEYNEQFF
TGTGCCAGCAGCCCACCCCCCGGACTAGAATACAATGAGCAGTTCTTC
>TRBV30|TRBJ2-1|many|-
CAWSVGGNNEQFF
TGTGCCTGGAGTGTAGGTGGGAACAATGAGCAGTTCTTC
>TRBV4-3|TRBJ1-4|many|-
CASSQDLRIEKLFF
TGCGCCAGCAGCCAAGACCTACGGATTGAAAAACTGTTTTTT
>TRBV20-1|TRBJ1-4|many|-
CSASPSATEPSEKLFF
TGCAGTGCTAGCCCCTCCGCGACGGAGCCCTCTGAAAAACTGTTTTTT
>TRBV27|TRBJ2-3|many|-
CASSIIDGGHTQYF
TGTGCCAGCAGTATAATCGACGGGGGGCATACGCAGTATTTT
>TRBV20-1|TRBJ2-7|many|-
CSARDRTDEQYF
TGCAGTGCTAGAGACCGTACGGACGAGCAGTACTTC
>TRBV12-3/TRBV12-4|TRBJ2-5|many|TRBD2
CASSRRTSGSMETQYF
TGTGCCAGCAGTCGAAGGACTAGCGGGAGTATGGAGACCCAGTACTTC
>TRBV20-1|TRBJ2-1|few|TRBD2
CSARGGVDEQFF
TGCAGTGCTAGGGGGGGGGTGGATGAGCAGTTCTTC
>TRBV15|TRBJ2-1|-|-
CATSRDIWNEQFF
TGTGCCACCAGCAGGGACATCTGGAATGAGCAGTTCTTC
>TRBV5-1|TRBJ2-5|few|-
CASTDGETQYF
TGCGCCAGTACCGACGGTGAGACCCAGTACTTC
>TRBV4-1|TRBJ2-1|few|TRBD2
CASSQPGLAGNNEQFF
TGCGCCAGCAGCCAACCGGGACTAGCGGGAAACAATGAGCAGTTCTTC
>TRBV12-3/TRBV12-4|TRBJ2-2|many|-
CASSPARPGELFF
TGTGCCAGCAGTCCAGCGAGACCCGGGGAGCTGTTTTTT
>TRBV6-5|TRBJ2-4|many|-
CASSYSVEGNIQYF
TGTGCCAGCAGTTACTCGGTCGAGGGGAACATTCAGTACTTC
>TRBV10-3|TRBJ2-7|many|-
CAISNLEEQYF
TGTGCCATCAGTAACTTAGAGGAGCAGTACTTC
>TRBV19|TRBJ2-6|few|-
CASRTQAGAAGANVLTF
TGTGCCAGTAGAACCCAGGCCGGGGCCGCTGGGGCCAACGTCCTGACTTTC
>TRBV29-1|TRBJ2-3|many|TRBD2
CSVIIGRVTDTQYF
TGCAGCGTTATCATCGGGAGGGTCACAGATACGCAGTATTTT